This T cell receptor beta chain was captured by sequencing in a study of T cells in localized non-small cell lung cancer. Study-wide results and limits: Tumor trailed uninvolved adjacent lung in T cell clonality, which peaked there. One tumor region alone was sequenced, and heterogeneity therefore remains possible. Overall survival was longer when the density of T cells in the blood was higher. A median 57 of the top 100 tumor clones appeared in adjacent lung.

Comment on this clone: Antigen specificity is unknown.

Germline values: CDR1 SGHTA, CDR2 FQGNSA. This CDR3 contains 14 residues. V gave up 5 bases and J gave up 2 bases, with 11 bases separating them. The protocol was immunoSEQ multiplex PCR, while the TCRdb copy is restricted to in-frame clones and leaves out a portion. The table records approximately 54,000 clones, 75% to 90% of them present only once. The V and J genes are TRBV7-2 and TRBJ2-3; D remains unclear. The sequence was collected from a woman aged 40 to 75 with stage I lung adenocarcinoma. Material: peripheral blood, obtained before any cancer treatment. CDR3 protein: CASSAAGTTDTQYF. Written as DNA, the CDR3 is TGTGCCAGCAGCGCGGCAGGTACCACAGATACGCAGTATTTT.